The T cell receptor beta chain under discussion was sequenced for a study of shared clonotypes between healthy human individuals. Trimming took off 7 bases at V and 3 bases at J, with 13 bases between the two ends. The CDR3 contains 14 residues. Germline CDR1 and CDR2: LNHDA and SQIVND (reference sequence). General study results and limits: Researchers sampled only blood; tissue repertoires likely differ.

Original handling: Filtering differed because ImmunoSEQ produced junction-only sequences that carried no quality scores. Method: immunoSEQ multiplex PCR; TCRdb's copy keeps in-frame clones and lacks some. The V and J calls and clone size come from that table; D and trimming were worked out from the DNA. The sample gives about 680,000 clones, less than 80% of which show up once; around 1.8% is in the top ten. As for this clone: Its cognate antigen is unknown.

The sequencing sample was made of memory CD4+ T cells sorted from blood. The subset is: CD45RA-negative fraction. This rearrangement joins TRBV19 to TRBJ1-5; D unclear. The sequence derives from a woman aged 25 to 39 in good health. Here the CDR3 DNA reads TGTGCCAGTACCCTTGGACGGAACAATCAGCCCCAGCATTTT. It encodes CASTLGRNNQPQHF.